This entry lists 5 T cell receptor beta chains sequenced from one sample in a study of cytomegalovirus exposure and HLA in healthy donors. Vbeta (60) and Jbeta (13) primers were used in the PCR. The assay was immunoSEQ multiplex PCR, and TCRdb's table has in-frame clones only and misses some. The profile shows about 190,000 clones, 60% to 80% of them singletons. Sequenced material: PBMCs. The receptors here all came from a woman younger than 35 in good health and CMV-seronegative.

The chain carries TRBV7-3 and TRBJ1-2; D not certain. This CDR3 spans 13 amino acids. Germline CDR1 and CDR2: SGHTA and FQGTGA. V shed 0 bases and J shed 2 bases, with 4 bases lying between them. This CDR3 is CASSLTSNYGYTF. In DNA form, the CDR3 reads TGTGCCAGCAGCTTAACCTCGAACTATGGCTACACCTTC. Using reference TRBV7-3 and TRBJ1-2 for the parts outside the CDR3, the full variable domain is GAGVSQTPSNKVTEKGKYVELRCDPISGHTALYWYRQSLGQGPEFLIYFQGTGAADDSGLPNDRFFAVRPEGSVSTLKIQRTERGDSAVYLCASSLTSNYGYTFGSGTRLTVV.

The CDR3 reads CASSQAPPGTGVVEQYF. The CDR3 DNA reads as TGCGCCAGCAGCCAAGCGCCCCCGGGGACAGGGGTGGTCGAGCAGTACTTC. This chain connects TRBV4-3 to TRBJ2-7, with 10 nucleotides matching TRBD1. Trimming removed 1 base from V and 6 bases from J; junction bases left unmatched: 12. CDR1 LGHNA and CDR2 YSLEER come from the germline V gene. CDR3 length: 17 residues.

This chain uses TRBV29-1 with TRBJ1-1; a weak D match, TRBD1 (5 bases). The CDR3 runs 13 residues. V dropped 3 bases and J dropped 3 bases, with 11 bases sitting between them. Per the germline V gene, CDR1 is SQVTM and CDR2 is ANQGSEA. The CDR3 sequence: CSVETAQHTEAFF. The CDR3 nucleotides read TGCAGCGTTGAGACAGCCCAGCACACTGAAGCTTTCTTT.

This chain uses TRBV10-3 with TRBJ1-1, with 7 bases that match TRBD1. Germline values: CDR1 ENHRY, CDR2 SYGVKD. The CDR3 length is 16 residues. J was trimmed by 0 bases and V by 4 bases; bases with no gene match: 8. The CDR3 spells CAISAEGQPMNTEAFF. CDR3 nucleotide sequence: TGTGCCATCAGTGCGGAGGGACAGCCAATGAACACTGAAGCTTTCTTT.

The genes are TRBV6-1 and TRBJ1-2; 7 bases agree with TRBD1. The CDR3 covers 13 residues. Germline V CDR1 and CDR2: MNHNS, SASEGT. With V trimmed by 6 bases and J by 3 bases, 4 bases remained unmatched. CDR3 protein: CASRNQGDYGYTF. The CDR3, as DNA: TGTGCCAGCAGGAATCAGGGGGACTATGGCTACACCTTC.